The 10 T cell receptor beta chains presented below share a single source sample, sequenced in a study of blood T cell repertoires in COVID-19. Repertoires were generated with immunoSEQ multiplex PCR, while TCRdb's copy carries only in-frame clones and drops some. Seen here are approximately 210,000 clones, 86% observed once, and the top ten hold 0.7% to 0.85%. The sequenced sample consisted of peripheral blood. Receptor source: an older woman with acute or convalescent COVID-19.

The rearrangement uses TRBV5-4 and TRBJ1-2; D is perhaps TRBD1 (5 bases). The CDR3 spans 14 residues. Trimming pared 0 bases from V and 6 bases from J, leaving 12 bases between. Germline loops: CDR1 SGHNT, CDR2 YYREEE (reference sequence). The CDR3 DNA is TGTGCCAGCAGCTTGGAGGGGTCACCCCATGGCTACACCTTC. Its protein product is CASSLEGSPHGYTF.

This chain links TRBV5-4 with TRBJ2-1; TRBD1 might be the D (5 bases). Trimming removed 4 bases at V and 5 bases at J, with 13 bases between. CDR3 length: 14 amino acids. The germline gives CDR1 SGHNT, CDR2 YYREEE (reference sequence). The CDR3 spells CASSLDGADNEQFF. In DNA, the CDR3 is TGTGCCAGCAGCCTAGATGGGGCGGACAATGAGCAGTTCTTC.

CDR3 DNA: TGTGCCAGCAGCTTGGGGGCCGCAGGGGGCACAGATACGCAGTATTTT. It encodes CASSLGAAGGTDTQYF. This chain joins TRBV5-8 and TRBJ2-3; weak D call: TRBD1 (6 bases). The CDR3 is 16 amino acids. The V end lost 0 bases, the J end lost 1 base, and 12 bases lay between the germline ends. Looked up from germline, CDR1 is SGHTS and CDR2 is YDEGEE.

The chain combines TRBV15 with TRBJ2-7; tentatively, D is TRBD2 (6 bases). CDR1 is LNHNV and CDR2 is YYDKDF in the germline V gene (reference sequence). Trimming took 0 bases from V and 0 from J, leaving 18 bases between them. The CDR3 is 18 amino acids. In nucleotides, the CDR3 is TGTGCCACCAGCAGAGATCCCCTCACGGGAGTGAGCTCCTACGAGCAGTACTTC. Its translation: CATSRDPLTGVSSYEQYF.

This chain joins TRBV11-3 and TRBJ2-5; 9 nucleotides align to TRBD2. V trimming: 5 bases; J trimming: 5 bases; junction bases outside the gene matches: 9. Per the germline V gene, CDR1 is SGHNT and CDR2 is YENEEA. The CDR3 extends over 15 amino acids. The CDR3 DNA follows: TGTGCCAGCAGCCTCGTACTCGCGGGAGGGGAGACCCAGTACTTC. It specifies CASSLVLAGGETQYF.

This rearrangement joins TRBV3-1 (or the pseudogene TRBV3-2) to TRBJ2-1; the D gene is possibly TRBD2 (5 bases). CDR3 length: 15 residues. Germline-derived CDR1 and CDR2 are LGHDT and YNNKEL (reference sequence). Trimming stripped 1 base from V and 0 bases from J, with 7 bases between. For the CDR3, the DNA is TGTGCCAGCAGCCAAGGAGGGAGCTCCTACAATGAGCAGTTCTTC. Its protein is CASSQGGSSYNEQFF.

The CDR3 coding sequence is TGTGCCACCAGTGCTCAGGGAGGGAACATTCAGTACTTC. Translation: CATSAQGGNIQYF. The chain combines TRBV24-1 with TRBJ2-4, with 7 bases lining up with TRBD2. The CDR3 contains 13 residues. V trimming: 5 bases; J trimming: 7 bases; junction bases outside the gene matches: 4. Germline CDR1 and CDR2: KGHDR and SFDVKD.

The chain couples TRBV11-3 to TRBJ1-1; no firm D call. The germline V gene has CDR1 SGHNT and CDR2 YENEEA. This CDR3 region has 17 residues. V was clipped by 1 base and J by 5 bases, with 20 bases between them. The CDR3 DNA reads TGTGCCAGCAGCTTAGGCCCTAATACCGGTGCGGGGACTGAAGCTTTCTTT. Its protein is CASSLGPNTGAGTEAFF.

This clone was seen only once. Compared with germline, one end of the junction differs, possibly owing to a read error. The J gene is TRBJ2-7, the V gene TRBV18; TRBD1 agrees at 7 bases. The CDR3 length is 12 residues. Germline CDR1 and CDR2: KGHSH and LQKENI. The CDR3 DNA reads as TGTGCCAGCTCACCCGAGGGACAGCTTCTTTCATTC. This encodes CASSPEGQLLSF.

The genes are TRBV7-2 and TRBJ2-3; TRBD2 matches 10 bases. The germline V gene encodes CDR1 SGHTA and CDR2 FQGNSA. The J segment lost 5 bases and the V segment lost 8 bases, leaving 16 bases of the junction unmatched. The CDR3 runs 17 residues. The CDR3 DNA reads TGTGCCAGCTATCGGGGGGCTAGCGGGAGTGACCGAGATACGCAGTATTTT. This encodes CASYRGASGSDRDTQYF.